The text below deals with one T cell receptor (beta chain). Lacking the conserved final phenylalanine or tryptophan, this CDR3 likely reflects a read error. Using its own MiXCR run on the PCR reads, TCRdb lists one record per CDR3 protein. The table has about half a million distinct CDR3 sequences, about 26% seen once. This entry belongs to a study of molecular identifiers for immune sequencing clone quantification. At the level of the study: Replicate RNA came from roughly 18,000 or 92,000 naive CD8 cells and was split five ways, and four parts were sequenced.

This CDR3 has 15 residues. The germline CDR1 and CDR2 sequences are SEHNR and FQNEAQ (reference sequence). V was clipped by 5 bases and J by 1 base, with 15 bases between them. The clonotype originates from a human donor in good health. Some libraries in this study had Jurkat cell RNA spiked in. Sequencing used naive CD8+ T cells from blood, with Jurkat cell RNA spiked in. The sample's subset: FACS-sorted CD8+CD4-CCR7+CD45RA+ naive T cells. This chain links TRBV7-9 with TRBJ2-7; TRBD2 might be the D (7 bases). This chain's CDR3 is CASSPGRGVSYEQYI. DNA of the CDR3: TGTGCCAGCAGCCCGGGGAGGGGGGTTTCCTACGAGCAGTACATC.